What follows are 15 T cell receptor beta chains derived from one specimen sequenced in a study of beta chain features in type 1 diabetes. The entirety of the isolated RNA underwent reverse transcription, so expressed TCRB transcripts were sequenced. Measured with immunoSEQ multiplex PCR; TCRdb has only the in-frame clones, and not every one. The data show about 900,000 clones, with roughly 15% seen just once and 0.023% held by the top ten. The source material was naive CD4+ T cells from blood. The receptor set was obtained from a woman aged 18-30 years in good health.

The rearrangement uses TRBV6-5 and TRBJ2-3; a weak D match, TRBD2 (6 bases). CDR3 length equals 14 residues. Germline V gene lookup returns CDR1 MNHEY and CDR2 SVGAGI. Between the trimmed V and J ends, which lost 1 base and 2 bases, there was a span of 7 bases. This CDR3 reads CASSYWGLTDTQYF. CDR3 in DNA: TGTGCCAGCAGTTACTGGGGACTCACAGATACGCAGTATTTT.

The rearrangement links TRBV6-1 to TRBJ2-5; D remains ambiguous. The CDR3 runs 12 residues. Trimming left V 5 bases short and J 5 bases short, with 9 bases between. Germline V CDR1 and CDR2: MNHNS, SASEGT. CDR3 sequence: CASSPLVETQYF. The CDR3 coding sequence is TGTGCCAGCAGTCCCCTGGTGGAGACCCAGTACTTC.

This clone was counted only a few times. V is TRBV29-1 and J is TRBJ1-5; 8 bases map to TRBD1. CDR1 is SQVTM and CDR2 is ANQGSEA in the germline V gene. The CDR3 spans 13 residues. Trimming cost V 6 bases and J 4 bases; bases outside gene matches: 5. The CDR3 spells CSVGQGMNQPQHF. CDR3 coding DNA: TGCAGCGTCGGACAGGGAATGAATCAGCCCCAGCATTTT.

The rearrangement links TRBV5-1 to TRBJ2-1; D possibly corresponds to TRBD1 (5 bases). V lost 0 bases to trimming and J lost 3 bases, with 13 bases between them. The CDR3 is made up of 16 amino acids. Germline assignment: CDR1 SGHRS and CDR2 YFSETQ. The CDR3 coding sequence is TGCGCCAGCAGCTTGGGGGCGACAGCGAACTACAATGAGCAGTTCTTC. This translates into CASSLGATANYNEQFF.

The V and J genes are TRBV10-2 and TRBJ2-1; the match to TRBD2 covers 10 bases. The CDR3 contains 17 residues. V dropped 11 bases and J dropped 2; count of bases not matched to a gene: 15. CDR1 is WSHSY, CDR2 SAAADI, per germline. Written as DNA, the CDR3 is TGCGCCTCCCGGGGGCTAGCGGGAGCGAGTCCCTACAATGAGCAGTTCTTC. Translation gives CASRGLAGASPYNEQFF.

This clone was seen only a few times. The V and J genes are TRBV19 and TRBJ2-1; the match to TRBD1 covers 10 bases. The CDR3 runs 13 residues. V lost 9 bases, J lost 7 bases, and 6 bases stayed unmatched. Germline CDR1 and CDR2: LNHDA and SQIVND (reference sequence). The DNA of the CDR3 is TGTGCCAGCCGGAGACAGGGGGCGAATGAGCAGTTCTTC. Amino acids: CASRRQGANEQFF.

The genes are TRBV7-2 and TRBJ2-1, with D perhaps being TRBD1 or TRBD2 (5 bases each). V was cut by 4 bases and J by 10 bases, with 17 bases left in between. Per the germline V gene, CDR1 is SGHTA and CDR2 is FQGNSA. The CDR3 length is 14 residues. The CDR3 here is CASSSSGTLEEQFF. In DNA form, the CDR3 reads TGTGCCAGCAGCTCCTCTGGGACCCTGGAAGAGCAGTTCTTC.

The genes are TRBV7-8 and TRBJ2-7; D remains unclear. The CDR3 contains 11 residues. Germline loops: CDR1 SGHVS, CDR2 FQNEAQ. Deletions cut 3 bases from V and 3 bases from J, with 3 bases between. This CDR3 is CASSFHYEQYF. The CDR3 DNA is TGTGCCAGCAGCTTCCACTACGAGCAGTACTTC. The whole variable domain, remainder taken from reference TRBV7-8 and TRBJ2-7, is GAGVSQSPRYKVAKRGQDVALRCDPISGHVSLFWYQQALGQGPEFLTYFQNEAQLDKSGLPSDRFFAERPEGSVSTLKIQRTQQEDSAVYLCASSFHYEQYFGPGTRLTVT.

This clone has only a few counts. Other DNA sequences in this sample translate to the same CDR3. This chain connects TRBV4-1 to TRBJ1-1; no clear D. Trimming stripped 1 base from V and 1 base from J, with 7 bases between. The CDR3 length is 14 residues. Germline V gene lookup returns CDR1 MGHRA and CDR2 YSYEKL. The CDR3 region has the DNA TGCGCCAGCAGCCAAGGACGGGGGAACACTGAAGCTTTCTTT. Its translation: CASSQGRGNTEAFF.

CDR3 DNA: TGTGCCACCAGCAGAGAGGTGAAAAGCGGGAATACGCAGTATTTT. It is translated as CATSREVKSGNTQYF. The gene calls are TRBV15 and TRBJ2-3; 7 positions match TRBD2. CDR1 and CDR2 (germline): LNHNV, YYDKDF (reference sequence). This CDR3 contains 15 residues. The ends lost 0 bases at V and 7 bases at J; junction bases unmatched: 7.

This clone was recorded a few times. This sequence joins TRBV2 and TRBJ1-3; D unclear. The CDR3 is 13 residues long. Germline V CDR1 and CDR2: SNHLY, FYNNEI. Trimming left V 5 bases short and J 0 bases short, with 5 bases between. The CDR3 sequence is CASSPNSGNTIYF. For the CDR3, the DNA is TGTGCCAGCAGTCCGAACTCTGGAAACACCATATATTTT.

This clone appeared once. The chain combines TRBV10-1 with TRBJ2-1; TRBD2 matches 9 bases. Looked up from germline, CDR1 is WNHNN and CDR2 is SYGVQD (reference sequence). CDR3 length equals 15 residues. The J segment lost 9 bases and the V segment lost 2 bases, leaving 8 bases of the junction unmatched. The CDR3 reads CASSEKVAGVCEQFF. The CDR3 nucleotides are TGCGCCAGCAGTGAGAAGGTAGCGGGAGTGTGTGAGCAGTTCTTC.

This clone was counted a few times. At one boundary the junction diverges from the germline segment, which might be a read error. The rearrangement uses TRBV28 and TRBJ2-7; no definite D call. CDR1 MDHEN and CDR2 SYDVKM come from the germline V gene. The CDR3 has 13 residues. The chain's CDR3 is CASGLGFGYGQYF. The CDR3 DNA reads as TGTGCCAGCGGATTAGGTTTCGGCTACGGGCAGTACTTC. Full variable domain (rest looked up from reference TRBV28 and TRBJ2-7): DVKVTQSSRYLVKRTGEKVFLECVQDMDHENMFWYRQDPGLGLRLIYFSYDVKMKEKGDIPEGYSVSREKKERFSLILESASTNQTSMYLCASGLGFGYGQYFGPGTRLTVT.

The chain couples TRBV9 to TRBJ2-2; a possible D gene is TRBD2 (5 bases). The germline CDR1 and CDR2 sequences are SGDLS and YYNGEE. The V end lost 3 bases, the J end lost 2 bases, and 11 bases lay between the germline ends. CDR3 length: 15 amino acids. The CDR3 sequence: CASSADSRNTGELFF. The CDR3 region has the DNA TGTGCCAGCAGCGCGGACTCTAGAAACACCGGGGAGCTGTTTTTT.

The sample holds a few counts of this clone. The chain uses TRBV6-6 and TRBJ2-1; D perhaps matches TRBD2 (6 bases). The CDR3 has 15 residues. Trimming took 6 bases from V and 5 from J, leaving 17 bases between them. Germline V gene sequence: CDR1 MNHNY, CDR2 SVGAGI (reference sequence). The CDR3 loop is CASRPTSFGNNEQFF. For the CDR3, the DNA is TGTGCCAGCAGACCCACTAGCTTTGGCAACAATGAGCAGTTCTTC.